A selection of T cell receptor beta chains follows, all from one sample in a study of cytomegalovirus exposure and HLA in healthy donors. Measured with immunoSEQ multiplex PCR; TCRdb has only the in-frame clones, and not every one. The sample lists under 200,000 clones; roughly four fifths were seen once. Material for sequencing was PBMCs. All receptors derive from a man younger than 35 in good health and CMV-seronegative. Each CDR3 is given with its conserved first and last residue. Each record gives: J gene, D gene, V gene, clone size, CDR3 DNA, CDR3 protein. The D gene is left open where the match is weak. A clone size is listed for some rows: how often the clone was seen (once, few, many), or a class if it is expanded.

J gene: TRBJ1-5; D gene: NA; V gene: TRBV27; clone size: NA; CDR3 DNA: TGTGCCAGCAGTCGACAGGACTCTAATCAGCCCCAGCATTTT; CDR3 protein: CASSRQDSNQPQHF
J gene: TRBJ1-5; D gene: TRBD1; V gene: TRBV19; clone size: few; CDR3 DNA: TGTGCCAGTGCAGGACAGGGTGGGCAGCCCCAGCATTTT; CDR3 protein: CASAGQGGQPQHF
J gene: TRBJ2-6; D gene: NA; V gene: TRBV29-1; clone size: NA; CDR3 DNA: TGCAGCGTTGGGTTGGGCCCTGGGGCCAACGTCCTGACTTTC; CDR3 protein: CSVGLGPGANVLTF
J gene: TRBJ2-1; D gene: NA; V gene: TRBV5-8; clone size: NA; CDR3 DNA: TGTGCCAGCAGCTGGGGGGGCCACGGGGTCGATGAGCAGTTCTTC; CDR3 protein: CASSWGGHGVDEQFF
J gene: TRBJ1-2; D gene: NA; V gene: TRBV30; clone size: NA; CDR3 DNA: TGTGCCTGGAGTGTAATAGCTGGCTACACCTTC; CDR3 protein: CAWSVIAGYTF
J gene: TRBJ2-4; D gene: NA; V gene: TRBV18; clone size: NA; CDR3 DNA: TGTGCCAGCTCACCCCGGGAAAAAAACATTCAGTACTTC; CDR3 protein: CASSPREKNIQYF
J gene: TRBJ2-7; D gene: TRBD2; V gene: TRBV29-1; clone size: NA; CDR3 DNA: TGCAGCGTTCGGACTAGCGGAGATGTAGGATCCTACGAGCAGTACTTC; CDR3 protein: CSVRTSGDVGSYEQYF
J gene: TRBJ2-2; D gene: TRBD2; V gene: TRBV6-4; clone size: NA; CDR3 DNA: TGTGCCAGCAGCCCCGCGGGAGGGGCCGGGGAGCTGTTTTTT; CDR3 protein: CASSPAGGAGELFF
J gene: TRBJ1-4; D gene: TRBD1; V gene: TRBV18; clone size: NA; CDR3 DNA: TGTGCCAGCTCACCGGGACAGGGCAATAATGAAAAACTGTTTTTT; CDR3 protein: CASSPGQGNNEKLFF
J gene: TRBJ1-1; D gene: NA; V gene: TRBV18; clone size: NA; CDR3 DNA: TGTGCCAGCTCACCACGGGGGGACACTGAAGCTTTCTTT; CDR3 protein: CASSPRGDTEAFF
J gene: TRBJ2-7; D gene: NA; V gene: TRBV14; clone size: NA; CDR3 DNA: TGTGCCAGCAGCCAAGTAACGGGAGTAGATTACGAGCAGTACTTC; CDR3 protein: CASSQVTGVDYEQYF
J gene: TRBJ1-3; D gene: NA; V gene: TRBV27; clone size: NA; CDR3 DNA: TGTGCCAGCAGTTTATTACCCCTCGGTAACACCATATATTTT; CDR3 protein: CASSLLPLGNTIYF
J gene: TRBJ1-2; D gene: NA; V gene: TRBV5-6; clone size: NA; CDR3 DNA: TGTGCCAGCAGCTTCCTCACAGGCCCGTCTAACTATGGCTACACCTTC; CDR3 protein: CASSFLTGPSNYGYTF
J gene: TRBJ2-7; D gene: NA; V gene: TRBV6-1; clone size: NA; CDR3 DNA: TGTGCCAGCAGTGTTAGGGAGAGGGAAGACGAGCAGTACTTC; CDR3 protein: CASSVREREDEQYF
J gene: TRBJ2-7; D gene: NA; V gene: TRBV5-6; clone size: NA; CDR3 DNA: TGTGCCAGCAGCTTGGCCAGTGTGGGGCGCGAGCAGTACTTC; CDR3 protein: CASSLASVGREQYF
J gene: TRBJ1-1; D gene: TRBD1; V gene: TRBV27; clone size: NA; CDR3 DNA: TGTGCCAGCAGTCTAACCCCGTTGGCAGGGGGCGTCACTCAGGTCAAGTTT; CDR3 protein: CASSLTPLAGGVTQVKF
J gene: TRBJ1-1; D gene: TRBD1; V gene: TRBV5-6; clone size: NA; CDR3 DNA: TGTGCCAGCAGCATTGACAGGGAGGAGACTGAAGCTTTCTTT; CDR3 protein: CASSIDREETEAFF
J gene: TRBJ1-1; D gene: NA; V gene: TRBV6-6; clone size: NA; CDR3 DNA: TGTGCCAGCAGTTACCCCGGACAGAACACTGAAGCTTTCTTT; CDR3 protein: CASSYPGQNTEAFF
J gene: TRBJ1-1; D gene: NA; V gene: TRBV27; clone size: NA; CDR3 DNA: TGTGCCAGCAGTTTCCGAACAGGACAAGCTGAAGCTTTCTTT; CDR3 protein: CASSFRTGQAEAFF
J gene: TRBJ1-1; D gene: TRBD1; V gene: TRBV6-1; clone size: NA; CDR3 DNA: TGTGCCAGCAAGGGACAGGGGGCCACTGAAGCTTTCTTT; CDR3 protein: CASKGQGATEAFF
J gene: TRBJ2-5; D gene: NA; V gene: TRBV6-5; clone size: NA; CDR3 DNA: TGTGCCAGCAGTCACTCGCTAGGGGCGGAGACCCAGTACTTC; CDR3 protein: CASSHSLGAETQYF
J gene: TRBJ1-4; D gene: NA; V gene: TRBV27; clone size: NA; CDR3 DNA: TGTGCCAGCAGTTTGGCGCAGGAGGGAAAACTGTTTTTT; CDR3 protein: CASSLAQEGKLFF
J gene: TRBJ1-5; D gene: TRBD1; V gene: TRBV19; clone size: NA; CDR3 DNA: TGTGCCAGTAGTGGAACAGGGGGCAATCAGCCCCAGCATTTT; CDR3 protein: CASSGTGGNQPQHF
J gene: TRBJ2-7; D gene: NA; V gene: TRBV6-4; clone size: few; CDR3 DNA: TGTGCCAGCAGTGGGACAGAGCAGTACTTC; CDR3 protein: CASSGTEQYF
J gene: TRBJ2-3; D gene: NA; V gene: TRBV7-2; clone size: NA; CDR3 DNA: TGTGCCAGCAGCTTAGTCCTCGGGGACTTCCCAAATACGCAGTATTTT; CDR3 protein: CASSLVLGDFPNTQYF
J gene: TRBJ2-5; D gene: TRBD1; V gene: TRBV4-1; clone size: few; CDR3 DNA: TGCGCCAGCAGCCAAGATGAGGGACAGCAAGAGACCCAGTACTTC; CDR3 protein: CASSQDEGQQETQYF
J gene: TRBJ1-4; D gene: TRBD1; V gene: TRBV30; clone size: few; CDR3 DNA: TGTGCCTGGGCCCAGGGGGTGACCTCTAATGAAAAACTGTTTTTT; CDR3 protein: CAWAQGVTSNEKLFF
J gene: TRBJ2-3; D gene: TRBD2; V gene: TRBV4-1; clone size: NA; CDR3 DNA: TGCGCCAGCAGCCAAGGGACTAGCGGGAGAGCACTCACAGATACGCAGTATTTT; CDR3 protein: CASSQGTSGRALTDTQYF
J gene: TRBJ2-7; D gene: NA; V gene: TRBV7-8; clone size: NA; CDR3 DNA: TGTGCCAGCAGCTTAGGGCCCCTCCCCGAGCAGTACTTC; CDR3 protein: CASSLGPLPEQYF
J gene: TRBJ2-5; D gene: TRBD2; V gene: TRBV9; clone size: NA; CDR3 DNA: TGTGCCAGCAGCGTAGCCACCAGCGGGACCCAAGAGACCCAGTACTTC; CDR3 protein: CASSVATSGTQETQYF
J gene: TRBJ2-7; D gene: TRBD2; V gene: TRBV9; clone size: NA; CDR3 DNA: TGTGCCAGCAGCGTCGGTCTAGCGGGCACCTACGAGCAGTACTTC; CDR3 protein: CASSVGLAGTYEQYF
J gene: TRBJ2-3; D gene: NA; V gene: TRBV27; clone size: NA; CDR3 DNA: TGTGCCAGCAGGAGAAACACAGATACGCAGTATTTT; CDR3 protein: CASRRNTDTQYF
J gene: TRBJ1-1; D gene: NA; V gene: TRBV7-9; clone size: NA; CDR3 DNA: TGTGCCAGCAGCCCGAATATACAGGGTGAGGGGACTGAAGCTTTCTTT; CDR3 protein: CASSPNIQGEGTEAFF
J gene: TRBJ2-2; D gene: TRBD2; V gene: TRBV2; clone size: NA; CDR3 DNA: TGTGCCAGCAGTGACCGCGGGAGGACCGGGGAGCTGTTTTTT; CDR3 protein: CASSDRGRTGELFF
J gene: TRBJ1-2; D gene: TRBD1; V gene: TRBV7-9; clone size: NA; CDR3 DNA: TGTTCCAGCAGCCCGCAACAGGGGGATTACGGCCCTGGCTACACCTTC; CDR3 protein: CSSSPQQGDYGPGYTF
J gene: TRBJ2-1; D gene: TRBD2; V gene: TRBV5-6; clone size: NA; CDR3 DNA: TGTGCCAGCAGCTCGGGACTAGCGGGAGCCTCCTACAATGAGCAGTTCTTC; CDR3 protein: CASSSGLAGASYNEQFF
J gene: TRBJ2-7; D gene: NA; V gene: TRBV5-6; clone size: NA; CDR3 DNA: TGTGCCAGCAGCAGGAGAGCCTACGAGCAGTACTTC; CDR3 protein: CASSRRAYEQYF
J gene: TRBJ1-4; D gene: TRBD1; V gene: TRBV10-3; clone size: few; CDR3 DNA: TGTGCCATCAGTGGGGACAGAGACAAGGGGACTAATGAAAAACTGTTTTTT; CDR3 protein: CAISGDRDKGTNEKLFF
J gene: TRBJ2-6; D gene: TRBD1; V gene: TRBV18; clone size: NA; CDR3 DNA: TGTGCCAGCTCACCGGGACAGGGATTTTCTGGGGCCAACGTCCTGACTTTC; CDR3 protein: CASSPGQGFSGANVLTF
J gene: TRBJ2-5; D gene: TRBD2; V gene: TRBV19; clone size: NA; CDR3 DNA: TGTGCCAGTAGTATCTGGGGGACTAATAAAGAGACCCAGTACTTC; CDR3 protein: CASSIWGTNKETQYF
J gene: TRBJ2-5; D gene: TRBD1; V gene: TRBV5-6; clone size: NA; CDR3 DNA: TGTGCCAGCAGCTTGCGGACAGGGGGAGGGTGGGAGACCCAGTACTTC; CDR3 protein: CASSLRTGGGWETQYF
J gene: TRBJ2-7; D gene: TRBD1; V gene: TRBV27; clone size: NA; CDR3 DNA: TGTGCCAGCAGTGAGACAGGGGGCGTCTACGAGCAGTACTTC; CDR3 protein: CASSETGGVYEQYF
J gene: TRBJ1-1; D gene: NA; V gene: TRBV19; clone size: NA; CDR3 DNA: TGTGCCAGTAGGGCAGGGGTACGGACTGAAGCTTTCTTT; CDR3 protein: CASRAGVRTEAFF
J gene: TRBJ2-3; D gene: TRBD2; V gene: TRBV28; clone size: NA; CDR3 DNA: TGTGCCAGCACCCCCGGGCGGGAGGAGACGCAGTATTTT; CDR3 protein: CASTPGREETQYF
J gene: TRBJ2-2; D gene: TRBD2; V gene: TRBV5-4; clone size: NA; CDR3 DNA: TGTGCCAGCAGCGGACGCGAGGGACTAGCGGGATTGGGCGGGGAGCTGTTTTTT; CDR3 protein: CASSGREGLAGLGGELFF
J gene: TRBJ2-7; D gene: TRBD2; V gene: TRBV28; clone size: few; CDR3 DNA: TGTGCCAGCAGTTCTCTAGCGGCAGCCGGGGACTACGAGCAGTACTTC; CDR3 protein: CASSSLAAAGDYEQYF
J gene: TRBJ1-2; D gene: TRBD1; V gene: TRBV27; clone size: NA; CDR3 DNA: TGTGCCAGCAGACCCCAGACAGGGGCTAACTATGGCTACACCTTC; CDR3 protein: CASRPQTGANYGYTF
J gene: TRBJ1-2; D gene: NA; V gene: TRBV28; clone size: NA; CDR3 DNA: TGTGCCAGCAGTTGGGAGGTCGAGGGCTACACCTTC; CDR3 protein: CASSWEVEGYTF
J gene: TRBJ2-7; D gene: TRBD2; V gene: TRBV11-2; clone size: NA; CDR3 DNA: TGTGCCAGCAGCCTACTAGCGGGAGCTGACGAGCAGTACTTC; CDR3 protein: CASSLLAGADEQYF
J gene: TRBJ1-5; D gene: NA; V gene: TRBV5-6; clone size: NA; CDR3 DNA: TGTGCCAGCAGCTTGGGACTTGTGGATCAGCCCCAGCATTTT; CDR3 protein: CASSLGLVDQPQHF
J gene: TRBJ2-2; D gene: TRBD2; V gene: TRBV7-8; clone size: NA; CDR3 DNA: TGTGCCGGATACCCGTGGGATAGCGGGAGCAACGGGGAGCTGTTTTTT; CDR3 protein: CAGYPWDSGSNGELFF